This T cell receptor (beta chain) is drawn from a study of identical twins' blood T cells. A previously described protocol, modified, built RNA-based TCR cDNA libraries. TCRdb passed the 5' RACE reads through MiXCR, listing each CDR3 protein once. The sample includes 350,000 to 400,000 distinct CDR3 sequences, roughly 31% of them seen just once. Findings and limits, study-wide: Twins shared more top CDR3 clonotypes than unrelated donors did. Out-of-frame TCRbeta clonotypes reportedly had markedly more similar V usage in twins than unrelated donors.

Of note for this clonotype: Its specificity is not known.

Sequenced material: PBMCs. This clonotype originated in a woman aged 18-55 years in good health.

As DNA, the CDR3 is TGTGCCACCACCAAGAGGTCCTCTGGAAACACCATATATTTT. Its translation: CATTKRSSGNTIYF. The J gene is TRBJ1-3, the V gene TRBV15; no clear D. Germline lookup yields CDR1 LNHNV and CDR2 YYDKDF (reference sequence). The germline V and J ends were trimmed by 7 bases and 0 bases, with 10 bases remaining between them. CDR3 size: 14 residues.